Below are 6 T cell receptor beta chains sequenced from a single sample in a study of blood T cell repertoires in COVID-19. The protocol was immunoSEQ multiplex PCR, while the TCRdb copy is restricted to in-frame clones and leaves out a portion. Among 200,000 to 250,000 clones, 70% to 90% were seen once, and the ten largest hold about 4.8%. The sample comprised peripheral blood. Receptors originate from a man aged 45 to 65 with acute or convalescent COVID-19.

CDR3 nucleotide sequence: TGTGCCAGCAGTGAGGGAGGGACACATAATCAGCCCCAGCATTTT. Translation gives CASSEGGTHNQPQHF. The chain is built from TRBV25-1 and TRBJ1-5, with D maybe TRBD1 (6 bases). Trimming removed 3 bases at V and 4 bases at J, with 13 bases between. This CDR3 region has 15 residues. CDR1 and CDR2 from the germline V gene are MGHDK and SYGVNS.

This clone was recorded a few times. The chain has TRBV5-8 and TRBJ1-5; 11 bases are a match to TRBD1. V lost 4 bases to trimming and J lost 6 bases; unmatched junction nucleotides: 12. The germline V gene encodes CDR1 SGHTS and CDR2 YDEGEE. The CDR3 sequence is 17 residues long. The CDR3 nucleotides are TGTGCCAGCAGCCCCGGGACAGGGGGGGCATTGGGTCAGCCCCAGCATTTT. It specifies CASSPGTGGALGQPQHF.

The chain uses TRBV18 and TRBJ2-5, with 9 bases identical to TRBD2. The germline V gene encodes CDR1 KGHSH and CDR2 LQKENI. CDR3 size: 15 residues. J was trimmed by 2 bases and V by 6 bases; bases with no gene match: 7. CDR3 coding DNA: TGTGCCAGCTCCCCCAGCGGGGGGCCGCAAGAGACCCAGTACTTC. This codes for CASSPSGGPQETQYF.

The V gene is TRBV10-3, the J gene TRBJ1-1; 8 positions match TRBD1. The V gene's germline CDR1 is ENHRY and CDR2 SYGVKD. The CDR3 sequence is 13 residues long. With V trimmed by 6 bases and J by 6 bases, 6 bases remained unmatched. CDR3 residues: CAIRGQEEAEAFF. CDR3 DNA sequence: TGTGCCATCAGGGGACAGGAGGAGGCTGAAGCTTTCTTT.

The count of this clone is one. The chain is built from TRBV27 and TRBJ2-3; 9 bases are shared with TRBD1. V gave up 1 base and J gave up 6 bases; unmatched junction bases: 5. Germline V lookup: CDR1 MNHEY, CDR2 SMNVEV (reference sequence). The CDR3 extends over 15 amino acids. CDR3 bases: TGTGCCAGCAGTTTATGGACAGGGGTCTCGGATACGCAGTATTTT. Translated: CASSLWTGVSDTQYF.

The chain is built from TRBV5-1 and TRBJ1-6; D gene uncertain. CDR1 and CDR2 (germline): SGHRS, YFSETQ. With 0 bases removed from V and 5 bases from J, the gap between germline ends came to 9 bases. This CDR3 region has 15 residues. CDR3 residues: CASSLGWADNSPLHF. The CDR3 DNA reads TGCGCCAGCAGCTTGGGTTGGGCAGATAATTCACCCCTCCACTTT.